This T cell receptor beta chain was observed in a study of kidney transplant recipient with SARS-CoV-2 infection. TCRdb fed the reads into MiXCR, producing one record per CDR3 protein. Here the sample spans 200,000 to 250,000 distinct CDR3 sequences, about 28% being singletons. Between the trimmed V and J ends, which lost 4 bases and 4 bases, there was a span of 22 bases. CDR3 length equals 17 residues. The chain uses TRBV23-1 and TRBJ1-2; D possibly corresponds to TRBD1 (5 bases). TRBV23-1 is treated as an ORF (open reading frame) with a function not yet certain. This specimen was a blood sample, taken at baseline and on day 111 from a kidney transplant recipient. This TCR came from a male patient between 25 and 40 years old who had COVID-19 and was a kidney transplant recipient. Some of the T cells might come from the graft donor. The DNA of the CDR3 is TGCGCCAGCAGTCCGGGGCAGCTACGCAGAAAGACCTATGGCTACACCTTC. Amino acids: CASSPGQLRRKTYGYTF.